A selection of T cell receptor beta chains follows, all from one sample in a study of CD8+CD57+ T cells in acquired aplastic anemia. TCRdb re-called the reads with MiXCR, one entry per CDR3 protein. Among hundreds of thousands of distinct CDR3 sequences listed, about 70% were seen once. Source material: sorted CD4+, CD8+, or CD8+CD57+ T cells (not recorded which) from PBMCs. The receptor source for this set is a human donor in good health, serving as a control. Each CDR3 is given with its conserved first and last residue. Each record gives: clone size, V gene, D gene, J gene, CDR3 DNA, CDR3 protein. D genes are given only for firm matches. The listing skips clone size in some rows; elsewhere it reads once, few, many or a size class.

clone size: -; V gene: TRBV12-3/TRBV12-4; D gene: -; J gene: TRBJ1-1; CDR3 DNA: TGTGCCAGCAGACTGAAGGTTGGGGGGATAACTGAAGCTTTCTTT; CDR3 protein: CASRLKVGGITEAFF
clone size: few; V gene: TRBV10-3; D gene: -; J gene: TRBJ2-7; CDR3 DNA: TGTGCCATCAGTGAGCCAGGAAACACCTACGAGCAGTACTTC; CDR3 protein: CAISEPGNTYEQYF
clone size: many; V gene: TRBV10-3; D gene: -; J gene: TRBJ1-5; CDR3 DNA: TGTGCCATCAGTGATGGACAGCGGGCATTCTTT; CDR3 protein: CAISDGQRAFF
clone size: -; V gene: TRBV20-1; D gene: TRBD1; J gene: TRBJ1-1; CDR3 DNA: TGCAGTGCGGACAGGGAAGGGGATGAGCTCTTT; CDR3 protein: CSADREGDELF
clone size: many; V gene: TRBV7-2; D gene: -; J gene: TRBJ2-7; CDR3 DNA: TGTGCCAGCAGCCTCGGGGTTTCCTACGAGCAGTACTTC; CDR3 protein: CASSLGVSYEQYF
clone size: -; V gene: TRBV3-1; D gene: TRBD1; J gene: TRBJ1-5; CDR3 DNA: TGTGCCAGCAGCCAAGATTTGGACAGGGGGCAGGACGAGCATTTT; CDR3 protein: CASSQDLDRGQDEHF
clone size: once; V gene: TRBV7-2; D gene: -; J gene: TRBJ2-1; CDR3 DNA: TGTGCCAGCAGCTTGCCAGGGCTGCAGTCCTTC; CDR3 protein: CASSLPGLQSF
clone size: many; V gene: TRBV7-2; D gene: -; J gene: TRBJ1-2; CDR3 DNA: TGTGCCAGCAGCTTAGGGGGAACACGGAACTATGGCTACACCTTC; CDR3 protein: CASSLGGTRNYGYTF
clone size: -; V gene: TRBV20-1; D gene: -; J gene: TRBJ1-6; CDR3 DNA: TGCAGTGCCTACGATGTCGGGGTGAATGTCCACTTT; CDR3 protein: CSAYDVGVNVHF
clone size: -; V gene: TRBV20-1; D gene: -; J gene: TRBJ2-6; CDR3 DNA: TGCAGTGCGTCGATTTCCGGGACAGGGGCCAACGTCCTGACTTTC; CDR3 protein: CSASISGTGANVLTF
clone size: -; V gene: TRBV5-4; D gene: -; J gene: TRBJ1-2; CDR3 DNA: TGTGCCAGTATCCAGGAGGCGACTCCAGATGGCTACACCTTC; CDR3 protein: CASIQEATPDGYTF
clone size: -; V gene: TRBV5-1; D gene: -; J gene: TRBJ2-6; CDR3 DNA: TGTGCCAGCAGCCAGGTGGAGGTCCTCGGGGCCAACGTCCTGACTTTC; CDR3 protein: CASSQVEVLGANVLTF
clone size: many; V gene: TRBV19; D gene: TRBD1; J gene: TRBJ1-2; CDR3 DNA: TGTGCCAGTAGTACGGGACAGAATTATGGCTACACCTTC; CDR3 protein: CASSTGQNYGYTF
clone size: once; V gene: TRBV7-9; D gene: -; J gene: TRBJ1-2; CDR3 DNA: TGTGCCAGCAGCCAAGGCGGGTACAGTTACACCTTC; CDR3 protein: CASSQGGYSYTF
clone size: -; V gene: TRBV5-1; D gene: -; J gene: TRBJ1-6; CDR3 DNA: TGTGCCAGCAGCTTTGGCACCCCGCCGGGTTCACCCCTCCACTTT; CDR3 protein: CASSFGTPPGSPLHF
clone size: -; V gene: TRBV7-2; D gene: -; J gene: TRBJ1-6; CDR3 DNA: TGTGCCAGCAGCTCCGGGACCCGAATGAGCTATGGCCACCACTTT; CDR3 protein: CASSSGTRMSYGHHF
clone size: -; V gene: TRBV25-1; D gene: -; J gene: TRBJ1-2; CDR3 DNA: TGTGCCAGCAGTGAACAGGTTTCAGCCCTTTCCAGTGGCTTCACCTTC; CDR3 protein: CASSEQVSALSSGFTF
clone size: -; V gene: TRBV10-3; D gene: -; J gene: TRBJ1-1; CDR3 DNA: TGTGCCATTGGACGTGGCTGTGAAGCTTTCTTT; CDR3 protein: CAIGRGCEAFF
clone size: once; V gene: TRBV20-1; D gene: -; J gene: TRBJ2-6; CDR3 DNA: TGCAGTGCTCCCGACAGACCCGAGGGGGCCAACGTCCTGACTTTC; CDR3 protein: CSAPDRPEGANVLTF
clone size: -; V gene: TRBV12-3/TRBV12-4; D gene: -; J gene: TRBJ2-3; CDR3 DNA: TGTGCCAGCACCGCGGGGGCCACAGATACGCAGTATTTT; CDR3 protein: CASTAGATDTQYF
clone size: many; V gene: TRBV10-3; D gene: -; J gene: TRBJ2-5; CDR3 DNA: TGTGCCATCAGTGAGTCTGGGGGACAAGAGACCCAGTACTTC; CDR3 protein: CAISESGGQETQYF
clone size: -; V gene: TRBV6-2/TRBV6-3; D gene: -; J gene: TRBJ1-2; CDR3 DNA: TGTGCCAGCAGTTACGGGATAACTGGTCCTACCAGATACTATGGCTACACCTTC; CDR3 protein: CASSYGITGPTRYYGYTF
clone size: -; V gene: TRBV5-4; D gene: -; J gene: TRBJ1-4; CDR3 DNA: TGTGCCAGCAGCTTGGCCCAGCGAAAACTGTTTTTT; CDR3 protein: CASSLAQRKLFF
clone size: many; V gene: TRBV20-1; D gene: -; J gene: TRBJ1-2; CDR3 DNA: TGCAGTGCTAAGGGCGGGGCTTCTAACTATGGCTACACCTTC; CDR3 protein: CSAKGGASNYGYTF
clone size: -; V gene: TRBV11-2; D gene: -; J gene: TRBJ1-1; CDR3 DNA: TGTGCCAGCAGCATCAGGGACGAGCCTGAAGCTTTCTTT; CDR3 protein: CASSIRDEPEAFF
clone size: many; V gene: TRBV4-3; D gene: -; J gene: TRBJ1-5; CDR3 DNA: TGCGCCAGCAGCCAAGATCAGGCCGCGGGGGTTCAGCCCCAGCATTTT; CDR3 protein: CASSQDQAAGVQPQHF
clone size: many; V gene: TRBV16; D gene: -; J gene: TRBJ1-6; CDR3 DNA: TGTGCCAGCAGCCCAACTACGGGGGTAAATTCACCCCTCCACTTT; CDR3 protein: CASSPTTGVNSPLHF
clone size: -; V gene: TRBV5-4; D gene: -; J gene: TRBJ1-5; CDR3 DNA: TGTGCCAGCAGCTATACCTACAGGGACAGCAATCAGCCCCAGCATTTT; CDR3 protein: CASSYTYRDSNQPQHF
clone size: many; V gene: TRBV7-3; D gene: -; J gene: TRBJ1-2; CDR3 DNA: TGTGCCAGCAGCTTAGTCGGGGGAGGGGGATTCGGGGGCTACACCTTC; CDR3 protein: CASSLVGGGGFGGYTF
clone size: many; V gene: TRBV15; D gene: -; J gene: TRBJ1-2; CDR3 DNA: TGTGCCACCAGCAGAGATCATTTAGTCAAGACCTTC; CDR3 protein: CATSRDHLVKTF
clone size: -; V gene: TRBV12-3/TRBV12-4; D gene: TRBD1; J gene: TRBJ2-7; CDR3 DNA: TGTGCCAGCAGGCGGACAGGGGGAACGTACGAGCAGTACTTC; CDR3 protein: CASRRTGGTYEQYF
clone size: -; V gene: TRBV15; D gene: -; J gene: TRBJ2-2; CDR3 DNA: TGTGCCACCACACGCTTAGGACAGTTTGTAACCGGGGAGCTGTTTTTT; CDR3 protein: CATTRLGQFVTGELFF
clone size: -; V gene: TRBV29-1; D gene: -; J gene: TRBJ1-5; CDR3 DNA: TGCAGCGGAGAAGAAAGGGGGGCGAACAAGGAAGATCATTTT; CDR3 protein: CSGEERGANKEDHF
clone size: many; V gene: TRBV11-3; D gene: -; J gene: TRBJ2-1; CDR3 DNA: TGTGCCAGCAGCTTAGTTTATGGTCAGGGGTTGAGCAATGAGCAGTTCTTC; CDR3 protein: CASSLVYGQGLSNEQFF
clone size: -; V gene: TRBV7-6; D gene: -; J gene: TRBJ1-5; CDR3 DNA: TGTGCCAGCAGCTTAGCTTCCGGTTCACCCCTCCACTTTCATTTT; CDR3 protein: CASSLASGSPLHFHF
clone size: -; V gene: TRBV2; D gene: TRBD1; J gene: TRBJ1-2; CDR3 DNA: TGTGCCAGCAGTGAGTTGCAGGGGGACGGCTACACCTTC; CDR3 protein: CASSELQGDGYTF
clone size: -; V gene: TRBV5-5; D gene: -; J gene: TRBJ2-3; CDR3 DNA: TGCGCCAGCAGCTTGGAAGGGACAGATACGCAGTATTTT; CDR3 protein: CASSLEGTDTQYF
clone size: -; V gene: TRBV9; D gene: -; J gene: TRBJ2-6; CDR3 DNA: TGTGCCAGCAGCGTTGTGGGGGGCCTCGGGGCCCTCGTCCTGACTTTC; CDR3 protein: CASSVVGGLGALVLTF
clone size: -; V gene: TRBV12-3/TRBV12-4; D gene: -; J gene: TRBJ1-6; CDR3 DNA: TGTGCCAGCAGTTTATTAGGGAGCTCCTATAATTCACCCCTCCACTTT; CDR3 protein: CASSLLGSSYNSPLHF
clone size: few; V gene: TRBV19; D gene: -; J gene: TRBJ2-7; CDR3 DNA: TGTGCCAGTAGTATAGAGGGCTCCTACGAGCAGTACTTC; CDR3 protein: CASSIEGSYEQYF
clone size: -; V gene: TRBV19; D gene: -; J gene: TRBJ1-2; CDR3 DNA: TGTGCCAGCGTCAGGGACTGGAACTATGGCTACACCTTC; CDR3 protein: CASVRDWNYGYTF
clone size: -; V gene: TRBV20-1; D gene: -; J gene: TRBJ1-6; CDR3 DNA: TGCAGTGCCCCCCAGACAGGATCTCAATCACCCCTCCACTTT; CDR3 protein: CSAPQTGSQSPLHF
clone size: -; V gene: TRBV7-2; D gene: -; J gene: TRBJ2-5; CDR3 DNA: TGTGCCGGCAGCTTAGGGTCGGACGGGATCCAGTACTTC; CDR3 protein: CAGSLGSDGIQYF